These 30 T cell receptor beta chains came from one sample sequenced in a study of blood T cell repertoires in COVID-19. Repertoires were generated with immunoSEQ multiplex PCR, while TCRdb's copy carries only in-frame clones and drops some. The data show 55,000 or so clones, 87% seen once. The sequencing sample was made of peripheral blood. These receptors originate from a man aged 60 to 75 with active or convalescent COVID-19.

This clone was recorded a few times. The chain employs TRBV6-5 and TRBJ1-6; 7 positions match TRBD1. This CDR3 has 14 residues. CDR1 and CDR2 (germline): MNHEY, SVGAGI. Germline trimming cut 10 bases from V and 4 bases from J; bases unmatched to any gene: 7. CDR3 in amino acids: CATQGDTYNSPLHF. DNA of the CDR3: TGTGCCACCCAGGGGGACACGTATAATTCACCCCTCCACTTT.

The rearrangement links TRBV4-2 to TRBJ1-5; tentative D call: TRBD1 (6 bases). CDR1 and CDR2 from the germline V gene are LGHNA and YNFKEQ. Trimming removed 4 bases at V and 9 bases at J, with 19 bases between. This CDR3 has 15 amino acids. DNA of the CDR3: TGTGCCAGCAGCCCTAGGGACAATTTGAATGCGCCCCAGCATTTT. This translates into CASSPRDNLNAPQHF.

The chain has TRBV9 and TRBJ2-5; D is perhaps TRBD2 (5 bases). V was clipped by 0 bases and J by 0 bases, with 12 bases between them. Germline CDR1 reads SGDLS; CDR2 reads YYNGEE. CDR3 length: 16 residues. Here the CDR3 DNA reads TGTGCCAGCAGCGTAGGTGGCGGGCCTTACCAAGAGACCCAGTACTTC. Protein: CASSVGGGPYQETQYF. Using reference TRBV9 and TRBJ2-5 for the parts outside the CDR3, the full variable domain is DSGVTQTPKHLITATGQRVTLRCSPRSGDLSVYWYQQSLDQGLQFLIQYYNGEERAKGNILERFSAQQFPDLHSELNLSSLELGDSALYFCASSVGGGPYQETQYFGPGTRLLVL.

The rearrangement uses TRBV13 and TRBJ1-5, with 9 bases lining up with TRBD1. CDR1 PRHDT and CDR2 FYEKMQ come from the germline V gene (reference sequence). V gave up 1 base and J gave up 0 bases; unmatched junction bases: 22. This CDR3 region has 23 residues. For the CDR3, the DNA is TGTGCCAGCAGCTTAGCCCCGAAATCACAGGGGGCGCTTCTACCTTATAGCAATCAGCCCCAGCATTTT. Translation gives CASSLAPKSQGALLPYSNQPQHF.

The V call is TRBV4-1, the J call TRBJ2-1, with D maybe TRBD1 (5 bases). CDR3 length: 14 amino acids. The V end was cut by 4 bases, the J end by 4 bases, with 11 bases between. Germline V gene lookup returns CDR1 MGHRA and CDR2 YSYEKL. The CDR3 spells CASSPPGIYNEQFF. The CDR3 nucleotides read TGCGCCAGCAGCCCTCCAGGGATTTACAATGAGCAGTTCTTC.

There are a few counts of this clone. The gene calls are TRBV2 and TRBJ2-2; 9 bases agree with TRBD1. Trimming removed 5 bases from V and 3 bases from J; junction bases left unmatched: 4. The CDR3 has 15 amino acids. In germline, CDR1 is SNHLY, CDR2 FYNNEI. CDR3 DNA sequence: TGTGCCAGCAGTTTACAGGGGGCGGACACCGGGGAGCTGTTTTTT. Translating it yields CASSLQGADTGELFF.

The CDR3 DNA reads as TGTGCCAGCAGCGTCAATCAGGGTTCTGGAAACACCATATATTTT. This translates into CASSVNQGSGNTIYF. The chain links TRBV9 to TRBJ1-3, with TRBD1 as a possible D gene (5 bases). There are 15 residues in the CDR3. V was shortened by 2 bases and J by 1 base, with 10 bases between the two germline ends. Per germline, CDR1 SGDLS and CDR2 YYNGEE. The variable domain in full, completed from reference TRBV9 and TRBJ1-3, reads DSGVTQTPKHLITATGQRVTLRCSPRSGDLSVYWYQQSLDQGLQFLIQYYNGEERAKGNILERFSAQQFPDLHSELNLSSLELGDSALYFCASSVNQGSGNTIYFGEGSWLTVV.

The J gene is TRBJ1-2, the V gene TRBV7-9; 9 positions agree with TRBD1. In germline, CDR1 is SEHNR, CDR2 FQNEAQ (reference sequence). The V and J ends lost 5 bases and 2 bases, in that order; junction bases with no gene match: 6. CDR3 size: 15 residues. Here the CDR3 DNA reads TGTGCCAGCAGCCCAGGGACAGGGCAAAACTATGGCTACACCTTC. This encodes CASSPGTGQNYGYTF.

This clone was seen only once. This chain uses TRBV19 with TRBJ1-3; a weak D match, TRBD1 (6 bases). V lost 5 bases and J lost 3, with 11 bases in between. Germline values: CDR1 LNHDA, CDR2 SQIVND (reference sequence). CDR3 length: 14 residues. The CDR3 sequence: CASSPDSLGNTIYF. The CDR3 DNA sequence: TGTGCCAGTAGTCCGGACAGTCTTGGAAACACCATATATTTT. Full variable domain (outside the CDR3, taken from reference TRBV19 and TRBJ1-3): DGGITQSPKYLFRKEGQNVTLSCEQNLNHDAMYWYRQDPGQGLRLIYYSQIVNDFQKGDIAEGYSVSREKKESFPLTVTSAQKNPTAFYLCASSPDSLGNTIYFGEGSWLTVV.

This chain links TRBV7-2 with TRBJ2-4, with TRBD2 matching over 7 bases. The trim removed 0 bases at V and 4 bases at J, leaving 0 bases unmatched. Germline CDR1 reads SGHTA; CDR2 reads FQGNSA. The CDR3 covers 14 residues. CDR3 amino acids: CASSLAGGKNIQYF. The CDR3 DNA reads TGTGCCAGCAGCTTAGCGGGGGGGAAAAACATTCAGTACTTC.

The chain combines TRBV5-1 with TRBJ2-2, with D maybe TRBD1 (6 bases). The germline V and J ends were trimmed by 4 bases and 4 bases, with 14 bases remaining between them. The germline V gene encodes CDR1 SGHRS and CDR2 YFSETQ. This CDR3 is built from 15 residues. The CDR3 sequence: CASSQQQGGTGELFF. CDR3 nucleotide sequence: TGCGCCAGCAGCCAACAACAGGGCGGCACCGGGGAGCTGTTTTTT.

V usage is TRBV7-8 and J usage is TRBJ1-1; no clear D. V lost 1 base and J lost 3, with 9 bases in between. This CDR3 contains 14 residues. Germline V lookup: CDR1 SGHVS, CDR2 FQNEAQ. The CDR3 sequence: CASSLVPSDTEAFF. CDR3 DNA sequence: TGTGCCAGCAGCTTAGTTCCGAGCGACACTGAAGCTTTCTTT.

This clone was found a few times. The V gene is TRBV7-2, the J gene TRBJ2-7, with 11 nucleotides matching TRBD2. The CDR3 covers 16 residues. CDR1 is SGHTA, CDR2 FQGNSA, per germline. J was trimmed by 0 bases and V by 5 bases; bases with no gene match: 6. CDR3 DNA sequence: TGTGCCAGCAGCCCCGGGACTAGCGGACCCTCCTACGAGCAGTACTTC. Its translation is CASSPGTSGPSYEQYF.

V is TRBV16 and J is TRBJ2-3; 7 nucleotides line up with TRBD1. The length of the CDR3 is 16 residues. V was clipped by 1 base and J by 2 bases; unmatched bases: 6. Germline V gene sequence: CDR1 KGHSY, CDR2 FQNENV. CDR3 residues: CASSQFGQDHTDTQYF. In nucleotides, the CDR3 is TGTGCCAGCAGCCAATTCGGACAGGACCACACAGATACGCAGTATTTT. Full variable domain (outside the CDR3, taken from reference TRBV16 and TRBJ2-3): GEEVAQTPKHLVRGEGQKAKLYCAPIKGHSYVFWYQQVLKNEFKFLISFQNENVFDETGMPKERFSAKCLPNSPCSLEIQATKLEDSAVYFCASSQFGQDHTDTQYFGPGTRLTVL.

This sequence joins TRBV6-5 and TRBJ1-1, with 7 nucleotides matching TRBD1. This CDR3 spans 15 amino acids. In germline, CDR1 is MNHEY, CDR2 SVGAGI. The V segment lost 3 bases and the J segment 7 bases; nucleotides outside the gene matches: 11. The CDR3 here is CASSYHNRGAVEAFF. In nucleotides, the CDR3 is TGTGCCAGCAGTTATCATAACAGGGGTGCGGTTGAAGCTTTCTTT.

The genes are TRBV5-1 and TRBJ2-1; 7 bases agree with TRBD2. With V trimmed by 0 bases and J by 5 bases, 5 bases remained unmatched. Germline V lookup: CDR1 SGHRS, CDR2 YFSETQ. CDR3 size: 15 residues. CDR3: CASSLEALADNEQFF. For the CDR3, the DNA is TGCGCCAGCAGCTTGGAGGCTCTAGCGGACAATGAGCAGTTCTTC.

The rearrangement joins TRBV10-2 to TRBJ1-5; 8 nucleotides agree with TRBD1. Germline V gene lookup returns CDR1 WSHSY and CDR2 SAAADI. The CDR3 consists of 14 residues. With V trimmed by 6 bases and J by 2 bases, 3 bases remained unmatched. CDR3 coding DNA: TGCGCCAGCAGGAGGGGACAGGGCAATCAGCCCCAGCATTTT. It translates to CASRRGQGNQPQHF.

The chain combines TRBV19 with TRBJ1-5; possible D gene TRBD1, 6 bases. Trimming removed 8 bases from V and 4 bases from J, with 9 bases in between. CDR1 and CDR2 from the germline V gene are LNHDA and SQIVND (reference sequence). The CDR3 spans 12 residues. CDR3 protein: CASRRGNQPQHF. CDR3 nucleotide sequence: TGTGCCAGTCGCAGGGGAAATCAGCCCCAGCATTTT.

The rearrangement joins TRBV28 to TRBJ2-6, with D possibly being TRBD1 (5 bases). The V and J ends lost 5 bases and 2 bases respectively, with 10 bases between them. The CDR3 runs to 15 residues. Germline lookup yields CDR1 MDHEN and CDR2 SYDVKM. The CDR3 DNA reads TGTGCCAGCAGTCCGACAGAAGCTGGGGCCAACGTCCTGACTTTC. Translation: CASSPTEAGANVLTF. Full variable domain (remainder filled in from reference TRBV28 and TRBJ2-6): DVKVTQSSRYLVKRTGEKVFLECVQDMDHENMFWYRQDPGLGLRLIYFSYDVKMKEKGDIPEGYSVSREKKERFSLILESASTNQTSMYLCASSPTEAGANVLTFGAGSRLTVL.

The V gene is TRBV3-1 (or the pseudogene TRBV3-2), the J gene TRBJ1-5; D gene uncertain. The V and J ends lost 1 base and 5 bases respectively, with 9 bases between them. Germline CDR1 reads LGHDT; CDR2 reads YNNKEL (reference sequence). This CDR3 comprises 14 residues. This chain's CDR3 is CASSQGAVDQPQHF. The CDR3 DNA reads TGTGCCAGCAGCCAAGGGGCAGTTGATCAGCCCCAGCATTTT.

This clone occurred once. The chain uses TRBV5-4 and TRBJ1-2; a weak D match, TRBD1 (6 bases). The germline CDR1 and CDR2 sequences are SGHNT and YYREEE (reference sequence). The CDR3 has 13 amino acids. V lost 4 bases and J 8 bases, leaving 15 bases between the germline ends. CDR3 in amino acids: CASSITTGGGYTF. The CDR3 region has the DNA TGTGCCAGCAGCATAACGACAGGAGGAGGCTACACCTTC.

The chain has TRBV30 and TRBJ1-1, with 7 bases aligning to TRBD1. CDR3 size: 15 residues. The J segment lost 0 bases and the V segment lost 3 bases, leaving 7 bases of the junction unmatched. Germline loops: CDR1 GTSNPN, CDR2 SVGIG (reference sequence). CDR3 residues: CAWRRTGIMNTEAFF. For the CDR3, the DNA is TGTGCCTGGAGAAGGACAGGTATTATGAACACTGAAGCTTTCTTT.

The chain links TRBV19 to TRBJ2-2, with a tentative D call TRBD2 (5 bases). CDR1 is LNHDA and CDR2 is SQIVND in the germline V gene (reference sequence). V gave up 5 bases and J gave up 0 bases, with 13 bases separating them. The CDR3 covers 16 residues. The CDR3 DNA sequence: TGTGCCAGTAGTTCGACACCGGGGTCGAACACCGGGGAGCTGTTTTTT. This codes for CASSSTPGSNTGELFF.

This chain links TRBV21-1 with TRBJ2-7; no DNA check was done on the table's D call, TRBD1. TRBV21-1 is a pseudogene. The CDR3 extends over 14 amino acids. CDR3 in DNA: TGTGCCAGCAGCAAAGGACAGGGGGCGGTCGAGCAGTACTTC. Encoded protein: CASSKGQGAVEQYF.

The V gene is TRBV9, the J gene TRBJ2-2; D possibly corresponds to TRBD2 (5 bases). This CDR3 region has 17 residues. The V end was cut by 0 bases, the J end by 1 base, with 13 bases between. Germline V gives CDR1 SGDLS, CDR2 YYNGEE. Written as DNA, the CDR3 is TGTGCCAGCAGCGTAGTGGGGAGCCCGGGGAACACCGGGGAGCTGTTTTTT. Its protein is CASSVVGSPGNTGELFF.

The J gene is TRBJ1-1, the V gene TRBV7-9; TRBD1 is a possible D gene (5 bases). The CDR3 extends over 14 amino acids. V lost 6 bases and J lost 6, with 17 bases in between. Germline V gene data show CDR1 as SEHNR and CDR2 as FQNEAQ (reference sequence). CDR3 nucleotide sequence: TGTGCCAGCAGACTCCCCCGGGGGGAAGCTGAAGCTTTCTTT. Amino acid sequence: CASRLPRGEAEAFF.

V gene TRBV7-9 combines with J gene TRBJ2-7; 8 nucleotides line up with TRBD1. Germline loops: CDR1 SEHNR, CDR2 FQNEAQ (reference sequence). V gave up 5 bases and J gave up 0 bases; unmatched junction bases: 6. The length of the CDR3 is 15 residues. The CDR3 loop reads CASSRRTGTSYEQYF. CDR3 coding DNA: TGTGCCAGCAGCAGAAGGACAGGGACCTCCTACGAGCAGTACTTC. Together with reference TRBV7-9 and TRBJ2-7, the CDR3 gives the full variable domain: DTGVSQNPRHKITKRGQNVTFRCDPISEHNRLYWYRQTLGQGPEFLTYFQNEAQLEKSRLLSDRFSAERPKGSFSTLEIQRTEQGDSAMYLCASSRRTGTSYEQYFGPGTRLTVT.

The chain recombines TRBV12-5 with TRBJ1-1, with D possibly being TRBD1 (5 bases). Germline lookup yields CDR1 LGHNT and CDR2 FRNRAP. The V end lost 4 bases, the J end lost 4 bases, and 7 bases lay between the germline ends. The CDR3 loop spans 12 amino acids. The CDR3 spells CASGSQGTEAFF. CDR3 DNA: TGTGCTAGTGGTTCTCAGGGCACTGAAGCTTTCTTT.

Sample share makes this clone medium-sized. The V call is TRBV4-3, the J call TRBJ1-1, with 7 bases aligning to TRBD1. CDR1 is LGHNA, CDR2 YSLEER, per germline. The CDR3 spans 15 residues. The J segment lost 6 bases and the V segment lost 2 bases, leaving 9 bases of the junction unmatched. The CDR3 region is CASSQTWTGPAEAFF. CDR3 bases: TGCGCCAGCAGCCAAACCTGGACAGGCCCGGCTGAAGCTTTCTTT.

V usage is TRBV28 and J usage is TRBJ2-3; D is undetermined. CDR1 MDHEN and CDR2 SYDVKM come from the germline V gene. This CDR3 has 13 amino acids. V was clipped by 6 bases and J by 8 bases, with 15 bases between them. The CDR3 here is CASRSRSPGTQYF. For the CDR3, the DNA is TGTGCCAGCAGATCCAGGTCCCCTGGTACGCAGTATTTT.